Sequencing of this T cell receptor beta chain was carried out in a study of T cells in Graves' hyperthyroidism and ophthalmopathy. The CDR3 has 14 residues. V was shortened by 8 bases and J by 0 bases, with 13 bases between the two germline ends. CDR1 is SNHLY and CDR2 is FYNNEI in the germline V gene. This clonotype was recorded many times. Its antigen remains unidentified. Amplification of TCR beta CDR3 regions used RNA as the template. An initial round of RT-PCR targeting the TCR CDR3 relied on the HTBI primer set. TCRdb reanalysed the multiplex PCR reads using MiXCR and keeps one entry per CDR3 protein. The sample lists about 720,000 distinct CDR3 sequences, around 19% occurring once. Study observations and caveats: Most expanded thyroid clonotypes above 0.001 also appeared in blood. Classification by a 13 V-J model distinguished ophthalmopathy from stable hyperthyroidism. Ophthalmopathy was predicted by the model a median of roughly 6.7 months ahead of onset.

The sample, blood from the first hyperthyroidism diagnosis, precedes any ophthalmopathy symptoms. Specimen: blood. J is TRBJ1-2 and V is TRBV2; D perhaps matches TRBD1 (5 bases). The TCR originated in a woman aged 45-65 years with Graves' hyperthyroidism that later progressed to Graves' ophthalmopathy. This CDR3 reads CASGDVSANYGYTF. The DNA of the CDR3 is TGTGCCAGCGGGGACGTCTCAGCTAACTATGGCTACACCTTC.